The entry below describes one TCR beta chain. This sample was taken from a study of control samples from healthy donors and cancer patients. Produced via immunoSEQ multiplex PCR; TCRdb's table is partial and in-frame only. Of approximately 44,000 clones detected, more than 65% appear once; the ten largest clones hold 17%. V was cut by 0 bases and J by 2 bases, with 9 bases left in between. CDR3 length: 15 residues. Germline-derived CDR1 and CDR2 are SGHRS and YFSETQ. The chain links TRBV5-1 to TRBJ2-4; D is uncertain. Source material: formalin-fixed, paraffin-embedded tissue. This receptor was taken from a male donor with melanoma. CDR3: CASSLVAGSKNIQYF. CDR3 DNA: TGCGCCAGCAGCTTGGTAGCCGGGTCCAAAAACATTCAGTACTTC. The entire variable domain, with the rest obtained from reference TRBV5-1 and TRBJ2-4, is as follows: KAGVTQTPRYLIKTRGQQVTLSCSPISGHRSVSWYQQTPGQGLQFLFEYFSETQRNKGNFPGRFSGRQFSNSRSEMNVSTLELGDSALYLCASSLVAGSKNIQYFGAGTRLSVL.